Listed here are 14 T cell receptor beta chains from one sample, sequenced in a study of beta chain features in type 1 diabetes. All of the isolated RNA was reverse transcribed, so expressed TCRB transcripts were sequenced. Produced via immunoSEQ multiplex PCR; TCRdb's table is partial and in-frame only. The data hold more than 110,000 clones, with roughly 7.2% observed a single time. Sample: central memory CD4+ T cells from blood. These receptors were taken from a woman between 25 and 40 years old in good health.

This clone showed up many times. Mismatch with germline at one junction end may stem from a read error. The chain recombines TRBV7-8 with TRBJ2-7; 7 bases align to TRBD2. The CDR3 covers 11 residues. Looked up from germline, CDR1 is SGHVS and CDR2 is FQNEAQ. The CDR3 loop reads CASSLGGSSHF. Written as DNA, the CDR3 is TGTGCCAGCAGCTTAGGCGGGAGTAGCCACTTC.

The J gene is TRBJ2-1, the V gene TRBV5-1; D might be TRBD2 (5 bases). CDR1 SGHRS and CDR2 YFSETQ come from the germline V gene. V lost 6 bases to trimming and J lost 9 bases, with 16 bases between them. The CDR3 is 13 amino acids. The CDR3: CASIYVGGSEQFF. CDR3 DNA: TGCGCCAGCATTTATGTTGGAGGTAGTGAGCAGTTCTTC.

V gene TRBV10-3 combines with J gene TRBJ1-1, with D possibly TRBD1 on 5 matching bases. The CDR3 spans 12 residues. Germline assignment: CDR1 ENHRY and CDR2 SYGVKD. The ends were cut back, 10 bases at V and 0 bases at J, with 9 bases in the middle. CDR3 in amino acids: CATKTVNTEAFF. DNA of the CDR3: TGTGCCACCAAGACAGTGAACACTGAAGCTTTCTTT.

This clone was picked up a small number of times. V usage is TRBV9 and J usage is TRBJ1-2; tentatively, D is TRBD1 (6 bases). This CDR3 contains 14 residues. Germline-derived CDR1 and CDR2 are SGDLS and YYNGEE. V was cut by 4 bases and J by 7 bases, with 17 bases left in between. The CDR3 bases are TGTGCCAGCAGCAAACAGGGAGCGAGGGGTGGCTACACCTTC. Translated: CASSKQGARGGYTF.

This clone was detected many times. The V and J genes are TRBV5-1 and TRBJ2-7, with 8 positions matching TRBD1. Germline V gene sequence: CDR1 SGHRS, CDR2 YFSETQ. V lost 7 bases and J lost 5; bases outside the gene matches: 11. CDR3 length: 14 amino acids. As DNA, the CDR3 is TGCGCCAGCCGGTTGCAGGGGGCGTCCGACGAGCAGTACTTC. Protein: CASRLQGASDEQYF.

This clone was detected a few times. V usage is TRBV29-1 and J usage is TRBJ2-3, with TRBD2 matching 9 bases. The length of the CDR3 is 13 residues. Germline CDR1 reads SQVTM; CDR2 reads ANQGSEA. The CDR3 loop reads CGTAGGSTDTQYF. CDR3 DNA sequence: TGCGGAACTGCGGGAGGGAGCACAGATACGCAGTATTTT.

There are a few counts of this clone. This chain uses TRBV6-1 with TRBJ2-3; possibly TRBD2 for D (5 bases). In germline, CDR1 is MNHNS, CDR2 SASEGT. V shed 3 bases and J shed 3 bases, with 10 bases lying between them. The CDR3 sequence is 14 residues long. CDR3 bases: TGTGCCAGCAGTGACGGAGCGGTTACAGATACGCAGTATTTT. Its translation is CASSDGAVTDTQYF.

This clone was detected many times. CDR3 DNA sequence: TGTGCCACGGTGTTGGCCTACGAGCAGTACTTC. As protein: CATVLAYEQYF. The chain carries TRBV28 and TRBJ2-7, with D unresolved. CDR3 length: 11 amino acids. Germline V CDR1 and CDR2: MDHEN, SYDVKM. V lost 10 bases, J lost 2 bases, and 9 bases lay in between.

The chain combines TRBV19 with TRBJ2-5; D not resolved. The V end was cut by 7 bases, the J end by 5 bases, with 11 bases between. Per the germline V gene, CDR1 is LNHDA and CDR2 is SQIVND (reference sequence). This CDR3 contains 12 residues. CDR3 residues: CASKSPAETQYF. The CDR3, as DNA: TGTGCCAGTAAGAGCCCCGCGGAGACCCAGTACTTC.

This clone occurred a few times. The genes are TRBV7-9 and TRBJ2-1, with D possibly matching TRBD2 (6 bases). The CDR3 runs to 16 residues. CDR1 SEHNR and CDR2 FQNEAQ come from the germline V gene (reference sequence). V was trimmed by 5 bases and J by 7 bases, leaving 21 bases between them. CDR3 in DNA: TGTGCCAGCAGCCCCGAACCGGGACTTAGGTTAAATGAGCAGTTCTTC. The encoded protein is CASSPEPGLRLNEQFF.

CDR3 nucleotides: TGCAGTGCTAGTCTCCCGCGGGAAGCTTTCTTT. This translates into CSASLPREAFF. The V gene is TRBV20-1, the J gene TRBJ1-1; D not certain. Deletions cut 3 bases from V and 8 bases from J, with 10 bases between. This CDR3 comprises 11 residues. Looked up from germline, CDR1 is DFQATT and CDR2 is SNEGSKA (reference sequence).

CDR3 protein: CASSVLAGAYYNEQFF. CDR3 DNA sequence: TGTGCCAGCAGCGTGCTAGCGGGAGCCTACTACAATGAGCAGTTCTTC. V usage is TRBV5-8 and J usage is TRBJ2-1, with TRBD2 matching 10 bases. V shed 4 bases and J 3 bases; nucleotides not matched to a gene: 7. The CDR3 is made up of 16 amino acids. Germline V gives CDR1 SGHTS, CDR2 YDEGEE.

The chain recombines TRBV28 with TRBJ2-1; TRBD2 matches at 10 bases. This CDR3 spans 15 amino acids. Trimming cost V 2 bases and J 4 bases; bases outside gene matches: 2. The germline CDR1 and CDR2 sequences are MDHEN and SYDVKM. The DNA of the CDR3 is TGTGCCAGCAGTTTAGGGACTAGCGAGTACAATGAGCAGTTCTTC. It yields the protein CASSLGTSEYNEQFF.

This clone was seen a few times. This chain connects TRBV19 to TRBJ2-7, with D possibly matching TRBD1 (6 bases). Deletions cut 6 bases from V and 4 bases from J, with 16 bases between. The CDR3 is 14 amino acids. CDR1 and CDR2 (germline): LNHDA, SQIVND (reference sequence). The CDR3 bases are TGTGCCAGTAGCATACTCGCAGGGGAATACGAGCAGTACTTC. Its protein product is CASSILAGEYEQYF.